These 21 T cell receptor beta chains were all obtained from the same sample, sequenced in a study of blood T cell repertoires in COVID-19 (dated by TCRdb to 2019 to 2021). Libraries came from the immunoSEQ multiplex PCR assay. The clones in this table, taken by TCRdb from immuneACCESS, are in-frame only. Not every clone is retained; where verified, under half of the shortfall comes from an unresolved V gene, and the cause of the rest is unknown. The table for this sample lists tens of thousands of clones; around 80% of them were counted only once. Under 9% of the sample belongs to the ten largest clones. What was sequenced was peripheral blood. Every receptor here comes from a human donor in a cohort sampled during active COVID-19.

This rearrangement joins TRBV3-1 (or the pseudogene TRBV3-2) to TRBJ2-3, with 9 positions matching TRBD2. V gave up 2 bases and J gave up 5 bases; unmatched junction bases: 8. Germline CDR1 and CDR2: LGHDT and YNNKEL (reference sequence). This CDR3 is 16 amino acids long. The CDR3 is CASSQPSGIRGDTQYF. The CDR3 region has the DNA TGTGCCAGCAGCCAACCTAGCGGGATAAGGGGAGATACGCAGTATTTT.

This sequence joins TRBV2 and TRBJ2-5; D possibly corresponds to TRBD2 (7 bases). CDR3 length: 14 residues. The V gene's germline CDR1 is SNHLY and CDR2 FYNNEI. With 8 bases removed from V and 5 bases from J, the gap between germline ends came to 18 bases. The CDR3, as DNA: TGTGCCAGCGAGGGGGGGGAGTCATGGGAGACCCAGTACTTC. This codes for CASEGGESWETQYF.

V gene TRBV6-5 combines with J gene TRBJ1-1; 10 nucleotides align to TRBD1. J was trimmed by 10 bases and V by 6 bases; bases with no gene match: 11. Germline V CDR1 and CDR2: MNHEY, SVGAGI. The CDR3 contains 14 residues. CDR3 DNA: TGTGCCAGCAGCCAGACAGGGGGCGATAGAAGAGCTTTCTTT. Translating it yields CASSQTGGDRRAFF.

The CDR3: CASSYSLGQAGTEAFF. The CDR3, as DNA: TGTGCCAGCAGTTACTCGCTAGGACAGGCCGGGACTGAAGCTTTCTTT. This rearrangement joins TRBV6-2 or TRBV6-3 to TRBJ1-1; 7 nucleotides match TRBD1. The V gene's germline CDR1 is MNHEY and CDR2 SVGEGT. The length of the CDR3 is 16 residues. With 0 bases clipped from V and 5 bases from J, the junction kept 9 bases outside the gene matches.

The chain has TRBV4-3 and TRBJ2-5; 7 bases agree with TRBD2. CDR3 length: 15 residues. The V gene end was trimmed by 0 bases and the J gene end by 4 bases; junction bases not matched to a gene: 5. The germline V gene has CDR1 LGHNA and CDR2 YSLEER. Here the CDR3 DNA reads TGCGCCAGCAGCCAAGATTGGGGGGGTGGAGAGACCCAGTACTTC. This encodes CASSQDWGGGETQYF.

This clone was picked up one time. This chain uses TRBV5-1 with TRBJ2-1; 12 positions match TRBD2. The CDR3 has 15 residues. The germline gives CDR1 SGHRS, CDR2 YFSETQ. V dropped 5 bases and J dropped 6; count of bases not matched to a gene: 6. The CDR3 reads CASSGLAGIVNEQFF. The DNA for the CDR3 is TGCGCCAGCAGTGGACTAGCGGGAATTGTCAATGAGCAGTTCTTC.

The rearrangement uses TRBV6-5 and TRBJ2-7; 10 bases match TRBD2. Per the germline V gene, CDR1 is MNHEY and CDR2 is SVGAGI. There are 14 residues in the CDR3. J lost 7 bases, V lost 5 bases, and 8 bases had no gene match. The CDR3 region is CASSKTSGNEEQYF. For the CDR3, the DNA is TGTGCCAGCAGTAAAACTAGCGGGAACGAAGAGCAGTACTTC.

V is TRBV24-1 and J is TRBJ1-1; 7 bases are shared with TRBD1. V shed 3 bases and J 7 bases; nucleotides not matched to a gene: 7. The CDR3 is made up of 14 amino acids. From germline, CDR1 is KGHDR and CDR2 SFDVKD. The CDR3 DNA follows: TGTGCCACCAGTGATCCCGACAGGGCAGATGAAGCTTTCTTT. This sequence encodes CATSDPDRADEAFF.

The chain uses TRBV19 and TRBJ2-7, with TRBD1 identical over 9 bases. The trim removed 1 base at V and 5 bases at J, leaving 6 bases unmatched. Per germline, CDR1 LNHDA and CDR2 SQIVND (reference sequence). The CDR3 loop spans 15 amino acids. Written as DNA, the CDR3 is TGTGCCAGTAGTATAGTCGGACAGGGGATCCACGAGCAGTACTTC. Translating it yields CASSIVGQGIHEQYF.

This rearrangement joins TRBV7-2 to TRBJ2-5; TRBD2 is a possible D gene (6 bases). V dropped 1 base and J dropped 2 bases, with 17 bases sitting between them. CDR3 length: 17 amino acids. CDR1 and CDR2 from the germline V gene are SGHTA and FQGNSA. CDR3 protein: CASSLVSRGTFQETQYF. The DNA for the CDR3 is TGTGCCAGCAGCTTAGTATCCCGGGGGACCTTTCAAGAGACCCAGTACTTC.

This chain connects TRBV30 to TRBJ1-4; tentatively, D is TRBD1 (5 bases). The ends were cut back, 5 bases at V and 5 bases at J, with 12 bases in the middle. Germline V CDR1 and CDR2: GTSNPN, SVGIG (reference sequence). CDR3 size: 13 residues. The CDR3 sequence: CAWPNRKNEKLFF. The CDR3 coding sequence is TGTGCCTGGCCTAACAGGAAAAATGAAAAACTGTTTTTT.

Here the CDR3 DNA reads TGTGCCATCGGGACAGGGGTAGCGGGACCGCAGTTCTTC. This gives the protein CAIGTGVAGPQFF. V gene TRBV6-6 combines with J gene TRBJ2-1; 10 bases are a match to TRBD1. Germline V gives CDR1 MNHNY, CDR2 SVGAGI (reference sequence). There are 13 residues in the CDR3. The V gene end was trimmed by 10 bases and the J gene end by 12 bases; junction bases not matched to a gene: 12.

In DNA form, the CDR3 reads TGTGCCAGCAGCGCCGGAGGTGGTAGCGGGAGGAGCGGGGAGACCCAGTACTTC. Translation: CASSAGGGSGRSGETQYF. The V gene is TRBV5-4, the J gene TRBJ2-5; 10 bases are shared with TRBD2. Germline V gene data show CDR1 as SGHNT and CDR2 as YYREEE (reference sequence). This CDR3 region has 18 residues. The V gene end was trimmed by 4 bases and the J gene end by 5 bases; junction bases not matched to a gene: 17.

V gene TRBV9 combines with J gene TRBJ1-2; maybe TRBD1 (6 bases). Per germline, CDR1 SGDLS and CDR2 YYNGEE. V was clipped by 0 bases and J by 8 bases, with 11 bases between them. The CDR3 is 13 residues long. CDR3 DNA sequence: TGTGCCAGCAGCGTAGGGACAGCCCACGGCTACACCTTC. Translating it yields CASSVGTAHGYTF. The full variable domain, with the rest looked up from reference TRBV9 and TRBJ1-2, is DSGVTQTPKHLITATGQRVTLRCSPRSGDLSVYWYQQSLDQGLQFLIQYYNGEERAKGNILERFSAQQFPDLHSELNLSSLELGDSALYFCASSVGTAHGYTFGSGTRLTVV.

This chain connects TRBV5-1 to TRBJ2-7, with D uncertain. Germline CDR1 reads SGHRS; CDR2 reads YFSETQ. The ends were cut back, 4 bases at V and 3 bases at J, with 14 bases in the middle. The CDR3 runs 14 residues. CDR3: CASSPWSPDYEQYF. The CDR3, as DNA: TGCGCCAGCAGCCCCTGGAGTCCGGACTACGAGCAGTACTTC. The full variable domain, with the rest looked up from reference TRBV5-1 and TRBJ2-7, is KAGVTQTPRYLIKTRGQQVTLSCSPISGHRSVSWYQQTPGQGLQFLFEYFSETQRNKGNFPGRFSGRQFSNSRSEMNVSTLELGDSALYLCASSPWSPDYEQYFGPGTRLTVT.

This chain connects TRBV11-2 to TRBJ1-1; TRBD1 matches at 7 bases. The germline CDR1 and CDR2 sequences are SGHAT and FQNNGV. This CDR3 has 13 amino acids. The junction had 3 bases not matched to a gene; V was cut back by 5 bases and J by 3 bases. CDR3 sequence reads: CASSPTGYTEAFF. CDR3 nucleotides: TGTGCCAGCAGCCCGACAGGGTACACTGAAGCTTTCTTT.

The chain couples TRBV11-3 to TRBJ2-7; TRBD2 matches at 7 bases. Trimming at V came to 1 base and at J to 7 bases, leaving 10 bases not matched to a gene. Germline-derived CDR1 and CDR2 are SGHNT and YENEEA. This CDR3 spans 15 amino acids. The CDR3 DNA is TGTGCCAGCAGCTTAGGAGAGGGAGGGCCAGGGGAGCAGTACTTC. This gives the protein CASSLGEGGPGEQYF.

The chain carries TRBV12-5 and TRBJ2-7; the match to TRBD1 covers 11 bases. Germline V gene data show CDR1 as LGHNT and CDR2 as FRNRAP. The CDR3 extends over 16 amino acids. V lost 1 base, J lost 2 bases, and 4 bases stayed unmatched. CDR3 DNA: TGTGCTAGTGGTTTGGCAGGACAGGGGGCCCCCTACGAGCAGTACTTC. It translates to CASGLAGQGAPYEQYF. Looking up the rest from reference TRBV12-5 and TRBJ2-7 gives the full variable domain: DARVTQTPRHKVTEMGQEVTMRCQPILGHNTVFWYRQTMMQGLELLAYFRNRAPLDDSGMPKDRFSAEMPDATLATLKIQPSEPRDSAVYFCASGLAGQGAPYEQYFGPGTRLTVT.

The CDR3 reads CASSPPNRAYGYTF. The CDR3, as DNA: TGTGCCAGCTCACCACCCAACAGGGCCTATGGCTACACCTTC. The genes are TRBV18 and TRBJ1-2; weak D call: TRBD1 (6 bases). Trimming left V 0 bases short and J 4 bases short, with 9 bases between. This CDR3 contains 14 residues. Germline CDR1 and CDR2: KGHSH and LQKENI.

J is TRBJ1-6 and V is TRBV11-3; the match to TRBD1 covers 7 bases. The CDR3 is 16 residues long. Germline values: CDR1 SGHNT, CDR2 YENEEA. V trimming: 5 bases; J trimming: 5 bases; junction bases outside the gene matches: 9. CDR3 sequence reads: CASSKNPGQNNSPLHF. The DNA for the CDR3 is TGTGCCAGCAGCAAAAATCCGGGACAGAATAATTCACCCCTCCACTTT.

The chain recombines TRBV7-2 with TRBJ2-7, with 10 bases identical to TRBD2. The trim removed 1 base at V and 4 bases at J, leaving 4 bases unmatched. The V gene's germline CDR1 is SGHTA and CDR2 FQGNSA. The CDR3 runs to 15 residues. DNA for the CDR3: TGTGCCAGCAGCTTAGGAGCGGGAGGGCCTTACGAGCAGTACTTC. Its protein product is CASSLGAGGPYEQYF.